The next 10 T cell receptor beta chains were all read from a single sample in a study of identical twins. TCRdb used MiXCR to reprocess the 5' RACE reads, holding one entry per CDR3 protein. The sample has around 490,000 distinct CDR3 sequences, approximately 20% seen once. These data were also reused for a study on yellow fever vaccine responses in identical twins.

Sequencing was performed on CD4+ T cells sorted from blood. The receptor set was obtained from a woman in her late teens or twenties in good health.

The rearrangement links TRBV27 to TRBJ1-2; 8 nucleotides line up with TRBD1. The germline CDR1 and CDR2 sequences are MNHEY and SMNVEV (reference sequence). The CDR3 spans 13 residues. J lost 7 bases, V lost 6 bases, and 7 bases had no gene match. For the CDR3, the DNA is TGTGCCAGCAGCCCGGACAGGGTTGTTGGCTACACCTTC. Its translation is CASSPDRVVGYTF.

The chain recombines TRBV19 with TRBJ2-1; D is uncertain. Trimming left V 3 bases short and J 7 bases short, with 16 bases between. Germline CDR1 and CDR2: LNHDA and SQIVND (reference sequence). The CDR3 is 15 amino acids. The CDR3 bases are TGTGCCAGTAGTATTTCGGAGATGGCGGTTAATGAGCAGTTCTTC. Encoded protein: CASSISEMAVNEQFF.

This chain joins TRBV10-3 and TRBJ1-1, with a weak D call TRBD1 (6 bases). The germline V gene encodes CDR1 ENHRY and CDR2 SYGVKD. The germline V and J ends were trimmed by 6 bases and 3 bases, with 11 bases remaining between them. CDR3 length equals 13 residues. The CDR3 DNA sequence: TGTGCCATCAGGTTACAGGGTGACACTGAAGCTTTCTTT. Translating it yields CAIRLQGDTEAFF.

The rearrangement uses TRBV4-1 and TRBJ2-1; D is perhaps TRBD1 or TRBD2 (5 bases each). Deletions cut 5 bases from V and 0 bases from J, with 14 bases between. The CDR3 is made up of 16 amino acids. Germline CDR1 MGHRA, CDR2 YSYEKL. The CDR3 coding sequence is TGCGCCAGCAGCGGCCGGGACGTCAGCTCCTACAATGAGCAGTTCTTC. It yields the protein CASSGRDVSSYNEQFF.

This clonotype showed up just a few times. V usage is TRBV5-5 and J usage is TRBJ1-1; the match to TRBD1 covers 7 bases. CDR3 length: 15 amino acids. Germline V gene lookup returns CDR1 SGHKS and CDR2 YYEKEE (reference sequence). V was clipped by 3 bases and J by 5 bases; unmatched bases: 10. CDR3 bases: TGTGCCAGCAGCTGGGCGGGGGGACAGAGAACTGAAGCTTTCTTT. Its translation is CASSWAGGQRTEAFF. Full variable domain (missing parts from reference TRBV5-5 and TRBJ1-1): DAGVTQSPTHLIKTRGQQVTLRCSPISGHKSVSWYQQVLGQGPQFIFQYYEKEERGRGNFPDRFSARQFPNYSSELNVNALLLGDSALYLCASSWAGGQRTEAFFGQGTRLTVV.

In its sample, this clonotype was seen many times. The chain combines TRBV6-1 with TRBJ2-2; the D is unclear. The CDR3 has 13 amino acids. Germline V gene lookup returns CDR1 MNHNS and CDR2 SASEGT. The V end was cut by 7 bases, the J end by 2 bases, with 8 bases between. The CDR3 region is CASNQDNTGELFF. CDR3 nucleotide sequence: TGTGCCAGCAATCAAGATAACACCGGGGAGCTGTTTTTT.

The chain recombines TRBV19 with TRBJ2-4; D may correspond to TRBD1 or TRBD2 (5 bases each). The CDR3 is 15 amino acids. Germline-derived CDR1 and CDR2 are LNHDA and SQIVND (reference sequence). V shed 6 bases and J shed 0 bases, with 12 bases lying between them. CDR3 amino acids: CASSPGPLAKNIQYF. The CDR3 DNA is TGTGCCAGTAGCCCGGGACCCCTAGCCAAAAACATTCAGTACTTC.

The V and J genes are TRBV5-1 and TRBJ2-2; 7 nucleotides match TRBD1. The CDR3 has 15 residues. CDR1 is SGHRS and CDR2 is YFSETQ in the germline V gene. The V and J ends lost 4 bases and 1 base, in that order; junction bases with no gene match: 4. The CDR3 region is CASSPTGQNTGELFF. Written as DNA, the CDR3 is TGCGCCAGCAGCCCGACAGGGCAGAACACCGGGGAGCTGTTTTTT.

This chain's CDR3 is CSVEGRRNTGELFF. The CDR3 DNA sequence: TGCAGCGTTGAAGGCAGGAGAAACACCGGGGAGCTGTTTTTT. The chain has TRBV29-1 and TRBJ2-2; D not resolved. Between the trimmed V and J ends, which lost 1 base and 2 bases, there was a span of 8 bases. CDR3 size: 14 residues. Germline CDR1 and CDR2: SQVTM and ANQGSEA.

The V gene is TRBV5-1, the J gene TRBJ2-1, with 7 positions matching TRBD1. V trimming: 4 bases; J trimming: 2 bases; junction bases outside the gene matches: 6. The CDR3 is 15 amino acids. Germline V gene sequence: CDR1 SGHRS, CDR2 YFSETQ. This chain's CDR3 is CASSQQGITYNEQFF. The CDR3 bases are TGCGCCAGCAGCCAACAGGGGATTACCTACAATGAGCAGTTCTTC.